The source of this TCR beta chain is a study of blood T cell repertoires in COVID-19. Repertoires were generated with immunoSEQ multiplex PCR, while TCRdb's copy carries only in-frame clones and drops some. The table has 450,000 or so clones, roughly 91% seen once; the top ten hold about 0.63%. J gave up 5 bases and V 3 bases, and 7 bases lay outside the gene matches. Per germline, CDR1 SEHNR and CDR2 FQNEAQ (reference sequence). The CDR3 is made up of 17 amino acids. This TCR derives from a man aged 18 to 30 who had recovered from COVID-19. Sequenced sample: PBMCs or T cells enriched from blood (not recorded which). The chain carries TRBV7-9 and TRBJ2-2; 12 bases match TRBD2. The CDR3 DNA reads TGTGCCAGCAGCTTCCTAGCGGGAGGGCCGGTGACCGGGGAGCTGTTTTTT. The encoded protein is CASSFLAGGPVTGELFF.